Detailed here is one T cell receptor (beta chain). What it recognizes is unknown. Generated by immunoSEQ multiplex PCR, the TCRdb table keeps only in-frame clones and is missing some. The data hold 400,000 to 600,000 clones, with about 96% observed a single time. CDR1 KGHSH and CDR2 LQKENI come from the germline V gene. The CDR3 totals 13 residues. V lost 2 bases and J lost 11; bases outside the gene matches: 8. This record comes from a study of shared clonotypes between healthy human individuals. Study-level results: In having few donors, the study represented limited genetic and exposure-history diversity.

Donors, healthy HIV-negative adults, lacked recent acute infections or vaccinations. Splitting the CD4+ cells yielded a CD45RA+ naive subset and a CD45RA-negative memory subset. The V call is TRBV18, the J call TRBJ2-5; 7 nucleotides agree with TRBD2. The source material was naive CD4+ T cells sorted from blood. Subset denoted: CD45RA+ positively selected. This TCR derives from a woman in her 30s in good health. The CDR3 region is CASSPVGAGEQYF. The CDR3 coding sequence is TGTGCCAGCTCACCAGTCGGGGCGGGGGAGCAGTACTTC.